Each of the 6 T cell receptor beta chains below was sequenced from the same sample in a study of blood T cell repertoires in COVID-19. Generated by immunoSEQ multiplex PCR, the TCRdb table keeps only in-frame clones and is missing some. Of 250,000 to 300,000 clones in the sample, 91% were seen once. The sequencing input was PBMCs or T cells enriched from blood (not recorded which). Receptor source: a human donor in a cohort exposed to, infected with or recovered from COVID-19 (not recorded which). The donor label of this sample is uncertain.

This clone was recorded only once. This chain links TRBV7-3 with TRBJ2-1, with TRBD2 matching over 11 bases. CDR1 and CDR2 (germline): SGHTA, FQGTGA. CDR3 size: 15 residues. V was pared by 5 bases and J by 6 bases, with 6 bases of the junction left unmatched. The chain's CDR3 is CASSILAGGRNEQFF. In DNA form, the CDR3 reads TGTGCCAGCAGCATCCTAGCGGGGGGCCGCAATGAGCAGTTCTTC.

This rearrangement joins TRBV30 to TRBJ2-4, with 13 bases lining up with TRBD2. This CDR3 has 14 amino acids. Germline loops: CDR1 GTSNPN, CDR2 SVGIG (reference sequence). Trimming removed 3 bases from V and 8 bases from J; junction bases left unmatched: 4. In DNA form, the CDR3 reads TGTGCCTGGAGCAGGACTAGCGGGGGTGACATTCAGTACTTC. Translation: CAWSRTSGGDIQYF.

CDR3 nucleotides: TGTGCCAGCTCACCAGATCGGGATTCACCCCTCCACTTT. Translated: CASSPDRDSPLHF. This chain uses TRBV18 with TRBJ1-6; D uncertain. The CDR3 spans 13 residues. V was trimmed by 2 bases and J by 8 bases, leaving 7 bases between them. Germline-derived CDR1 and CDR2 are KGHSH and LQKENI.

V gene TRBV4-2 combines with J gene TRBJ1-1; D is perhaps TRBD1 (5 bases). Per germline, CDR1 LGHNA and CDR2 YNFKEQ. There are 18 residues in the CDR3. The V end was cut by 1 base, the J end by 0 bases, with 18 bases between. The CDR3 here is CASSQVVAGRRVNTEAFF. CDR3 nucleotides: TGTGCCAGCAGCCAAGTCGTCGCAGGGAGGCGGGTGAACACTGAAGCTTTCTTT.

The chain joins TRBV4-1 to TRBJ2-5, with TRBD2 matching 7 bases. Germline assignment: CDR1 MGHRA and CDR2 YSYEKL. CDR3 length: 14 residues. V gave up 3 bases and J gave up 5 bases; unmatched junction bases: 6. The CDR3 nucleotides read TGCGCCAGCAGCCAGCCCACTAGCGTGGAGACCCAGTACTTC. Translated: CASSQPTSVETQYF.

Regarding this clone: This same CDR3 is encoded by further DNA sequences in the sample. The chain carries TRBV19 and TRBJ1-2, with unresolved D. Trimming removed 1 base at V and 0 bases at J, with 3 bases between. The CDR3 totals 13 residues. CDR1 and CDR2 (germline): LNHDA, SQIVND (reference sequence). This chain's CDR3 is CASSIVTNYGYTF. The CDR3 DNA is TGTGCCAGTAGTATAGTTACTAACTATGGCTACACCTTC.